The present T cell receptor beta chain was sequenced within a study of cytomegalovirus exposure and HLA in healthy donors. General observations from the study: As a later analysis showed, a missense DCLRE1C variant was linked to trimming of TCR beta V- and J-genes. When a later analysis was performed, an Asian-associated ancestry cluster reportedly had fewer N-insertions than the approximately 600-donor mean. Reported findings show TCR beta sequences accurately forecast HLA-A and HLA-B alleles in most subjects.

The PCR contained 60 Vbeta and 13 Jbeta primers. Only in-frame clones appear in the TCRdb table, and some are missing; sequencing was by immunoSEQ multiplex PCR. The table records some 180,000 clones, roughly 13% of them present only once. Notes on this clone: The antigen remains unidentified.

The CDR3 is made up of 18 amino acids. Germline CDR1 is SEHNR and CDR2 is FQNEAQ (reference sequence). Trimming removed 4 bases from V and 2 bases from J; junction bases left unmatched: 12. The donors were healthy bone marrow donors. The sequence derives from a man aged 50 to 60 in good health and CMV-seropositive. What was sequenced was PBMCs. This chain connects TRBV7-9 to TRBJ2-5; 11 bases map to TRBD2. CDR3 bases: TGTGCCAGCAGCTCACTCGGGACTAGCGGAAGACAACAAGAGACCCAGTACTTC. Amino acid sequence: CASSSLGTSGRQQETQYF.